The rows below give T cell receptor beta chains drawn from one sample of a study of immune evolution from preneoplasia to lung adenocarcinoma. Assay: immunoSEQ multiplex PCR; the TCRdb copy retains only in-frame clones and omits some. The data hold around 2,500 clones, with 65% to 90% observed a single time. Input material: FFPE normal lung tissue adjacent to the tumor. The receptors stem from a person aged 50-59 years with lung adenocarcinoma. Each CDR3 is given with its conserved first and last residue. Fields, in order: D gene, J gene, clone size, V gene, CDR3 protein, CDR3 DNA. D genes are given only for firm matches. Clone size, where shown, is once, few, many, or a class for clones that have expanded.

d_call: .
j_call: TRBJ1-5
clone_size: .
v_call: TRBV28
cdr3_aa: CASTLGQAYNQPQHF
cdr3_nt: TGTGCCAGCACCCTGGGCCAAGCGTATAATCAGCCCCAGCATTTT

d_call: .
j_call: TRBJ2-7
clone_size: .
v_call: TRBV30
cdr3_aa: CAWSVVLRGSEQYF
cdr3_nt: TGTGCCTGGAGTGTGGTTCTTCGAGGTTCCGAGCAGTACTTC

d_call: .
j_call: TRBJ1-1
clone_size: .
v_call: TRBV5-4
cdr3_aa: CASSSLSRRDTEAFF
cdr3_nt: TGTGCCAGCAGCTCCCTCTCCCGACGGGACACTGAAGCTTTCTTT

d_call: TRBD2
j_call: TRBJ2-2
clone_size: .
v_call: TRBV7-9
cdr3_aa: CASSTFGLANTGELFF
cdr3_nt: TGTGCCAGCAGCACATTCGGACTAGCTAACACCGGGGAGCTGTTTTTT

d_call: TRBD1
j_call: TRBJ2-7
clone_size: once
v_call: TRBV5-6
cdr3_aa: CASSFAPDRGRREQYF
cdr3_nt: TGTGCCAGCAGCTTCGCCCCAGACAGGGGGCGGCGCGAGCAGTACTTC

d_call: .
j_call: TRBJ2-1
clone_size: .
v_call: TRBV20-1
cdr3_aa: CSALDRNEQFF
cdr3_nt: TGCAGTGCCTTAGACCGCAATGAGCAGTTCTTC

d_call: .
j_call: TRBJ2-3
clone_size: .
v_call: TRBV2
cdr3_aa: CASNLKDTQYF
cdr3_nt: TGTGCCAGCAATCTGAAAGATACGCAGTATTTT

d_call: .
j_call: TRBJ2-5
clone_size: few
v_call: TRBV6-5
cdr3_aa: CASSYKGDGETQYF
cdr3_nt: TGTGCCAGCAGTTACAAGGGGGACGGAGAGACCCAGTACTTC

d_call: .
j_call: TRBJ1-2
clone_size: .
v_call: TRBV4-3
cdr3_aa: CASSQDVRGSGYTF
cdr3_nt: TGCGCCAGCAGCCAAGATGTTCGGGGGAGTGGCTACACCTTC

d_call: .
j_call: TRBJ1-5
clone_size: .
v_call: TRBV4-1
cdr3_aa: CASSFQEDSNQPQHF
cdr3_nt: TGCGCCAGCAGTTTTCAGGAGGATAGCAATCAGCCCCAGCATTTT

d_call: TRBD1
j_call: TRBJ2-6
clone_size: once
v_call: TRBV5-5
cdr3_aa: CASSLGTGGIGANVLTF
cdr3_nt: TGTGCCAGCAGCTTGGGGACAGGGGGCATTGGGGCCAACGTCCTGACTTTC

d_call: .
j_call: TRBJ2-7
clone_size: .
v_call: TRBV30
cdr3_aa: CAWSVQGGEQYF
cdr3_nt: TGTGCCTGGAGTGTACAAGGCGGCGAGCAGTACTTC

d_call: TRBD2
j_call: TRBJ2-1
clone_size: .
v_call: TRBV9
cdr3_aa: CASTLGLAPHEQFF
cdr3_nt: TGTGCCAGCACCCTAGGACTAGCCCCTCATGAGCAGTTCTTC

d_call: .
j_call: TRBJ2-4
clone_size: .
v_call: TRBV4-1
cdr3_aa: CASSQDGAARGSKNIQYF
cdr3_nt: TGCGCCAGCAGCCAAGATGGGGCTGCGAGGGGTTCCAAAAACATTCAGTACTTC

d_call: .
j_call: TRBJ1-1
clone_size: few
v_call: TRBV29-1
cdr3_aa: CSALTSGDTEAFF
cdr3_nt: TGCAGCGCCTTGACAAGCGGGGACACTGAAGCTTTCTTT

d_call: TRBD1
j_call: TRBJ2-2
clone_size: .
v_call: TRBV7-9
cdr3_aa: CASSGQGANTGELFF
cdr3_nt: TGTGCCAGCAGCGGACAGGGGGCGAACACCGGGGAGCTGTTTTTT

d_call: TRBD1
j_call: TRBJ2-1
clone_size: .
v_call: TRBV28
cdr3_aa: CASSSNDRGRLYNEQFF
cdr3_nt: TGTGCCAGCAGTTCCAACGACAGGGGGCGTTTATACAATGAGCAGTTCTTC

d_call: .
j_call: TRBJ2-4
clone_size: large
v_call: TRBV2
cdr3_aa: CASTRGGVVRKGIQYF
cdr3_nt: TGTGCCAGCACGAGAGGGGGGGTCGTCCGAAAAGGCATTCAGTACTTC

d_call: TRBD1
j_call: TRBJ2-7
clone_size: .
v_call: TRBV6-5
cdr3_aa: CASSKGQASYEQYF
cdr3_nt: TGTGCCAGCAGTAAGGGACAGGCTTCCTACGAGCAGTACTTC

d_call: .
j_call: TRBJ2-1
clone_size: .
v_call: TRBV29-1
cdr3_aa: CSVGTVSYNEQFF
cdr3_nt: TGCAGCGTTGGGACTGTCTCCTACAATGAGCAGTTCTTC

d_call: TRBD1
j_call: TRBJ1-4
clone_size: large
v_call: TRBV2
cdr3_aa: CASSSGTDNEKLFF
cdr3_nt: TGTGCCAGCAGTTCCGGGACAGATAATGAAAAACTGTTTTTT

d_call: .
j_call: TRBJ2-2
clone_size: .
v_call: TRBV30
cdr3_aa: CAWRVGGAVTGELFF
cdr3_nt: TGTGCCTGGAGAGTCGGGGGCGCGGTCACCGGGGAGCTGTTTTTT

d_call: .
j_call: TRBJ2-1
clone_size: .
v_call: TRBV5-1
cdr3_aa: CASRTRAGQQFF
cdr3_nt: TGCGCCAGCAGGACGCGGGCCGGGCAGCAGTTCTTC

d_call: .
j_call: TRBJ1-2
clone_size: .
v_call: TRBV28
cdr3_aa: CASSSSGTQSLYGYTF
cdr3_nt: TGTGCCAGCAGTTCTTCCGGGACACAAAGCCTTTATGGCTACACCTTC

d_call: TRBD1
j_call: TRBJ1-2
clone_size: .
v_call: TRBV10-3
cdr3_aa: CAIRGGAGTGGLMDYGYTF
cdr3_nt: TGTGCCATCAGGGGGGGAGCCGGGACAGGGGGACTCATGGATTATGGCTACACCTTC

d_call: TRBD1
j_call: TRBJ1-1
clone_size: .
v_call: TRBV28
cdr3_aa: CASSFGWTGIYTEAFF
cdr3_nt: TGTGCCAGCAGTTTTGGGTGGACAGGGATATACACTGAAGCTTTCTTT

d_call: .
j_call: TRBJ1-4
clone_size: .
v_call: TRBV20-1
cdr3_aa: CSARYLEKLFF
cdr3_nt: TGCAGCGCCCGTTATTTAGAAAAACTGTTTTTT

d_call: TRBD1
j_call: TRBJ1-2
clone_size: .
v_call: TRBV10-1
cdr3_aa: CASSGRDRNYGYTF
cdr3_nt: TGCGCCAGCAGTGGCCGGGACAGGAACTATGGCTACACCTTC

d_call: TRBD1
j_call: TRBJ2-1
clone_size: .
v_call: TRBV11-3
cdr3_aa: CASSSRTGWPREQFF
cdr3_nt: TGTGCCAGCAGCTCCCGGACAGGTTGGCCAAGAGAGCAGTTCTTC

d_call: TRBD2
j_call: TRBJ2-5
clone_size: few
v_call: TRBV5-8
cdr3_aa: CASSLGLAGGGSETQYF
cdr3_nt: TGTGCCAGCAGCTTGGGACTAGCGGGAGGAGGTTCAGAGACCCAGTACTTC

d_call: .
j_call: TRBJ1-2
clone_size: once
v_call: TRBV29-1
cdr3_aa: CSVEDRGSGNYGYTF
cdr3_nt: TGCAGCGTTGAAGATCGCGGATCGGGTAACTATGGCTACACCTTC

d_call: .
j_call: TRBJ1-3
clone_size: .
v_call: TRBV7-8
cdr3_aa: CASSATGTSGNTIYF
cdr3_nt: TGTGCCAGCAGTGCCACCGGGACTTCTGGAAACACCATATATTTT

d_call: .
j_call: TRBJ2-7
clone_size: .
v_call: TRBV28
cdr3_aa: CASSFADLYEQYF
cdr3_nt: TGTGCCAGCAGTTTCGCTGATCTCTACGAGCAGTACTTC

d_call: .
j_call: TRBJ1-5
clone_size: once
v_call: TRBV9
cdr3_aa: CASLNQPQHF
cdr3_nt: TGTGCCAGCCTTAATCAGCCCCAGCATTTT

d_call: .
j_call: TRBJ1-2
clone_size: .
v_call: TRBV4-1
cdr3_aa: CASSPSPIGTVLTYGYTF
cdr3_nt: TGCGCCAGCAGCCCGTCACCGATTGGGACCGTGCTAACTTATGGCTACACCTTC

d_call: TRBD2
j_call: TRBJ2-7
clone_size: .
v_call: TRBV6-6
cdr3_aa: CASSAMGRGAYEQYF
cdr3_nt: TGTGCCAGCAGTGCTATGGGGAGGGGAGCCTACGAGCAGTACTTC

d_call: .
j_call: TRBJ2-3
clone_size: .
v_call: TRBV7-2
cdr3_aa: CASSFRSSTQYF
cdr3_nt: TGTGCCAGCAGCTTTAGGAGCAGCACGCAGTATTTT